A selection of T cell receptor beta chains follows, all from one sample in a study of T cell repertoires in cytomegalovirus infection. TCRdb re-derived calls from the reads in MiXCR, one entry per CDR3 protein. Here the sample spans hundreds of thousands of distinct CDR3 sequences, about 44% being singletons. Which antigens these TCRs recognize remains unknown. The source was cultured PBMCs, collected from culture after CMV antigen stimulation. These receptors were obtained from a human donor in good health (CMV status not recorded). Some clones in this sample may be carry-over from other donors' samples. Each CDR3 is given with its conserved first and last residue. The D gene is left open where the match is weak. Rows give clone size only sometimes, using once, few, many, or a class for an expanded clone.

>TRBD2|TRBV7-2|TRBJ2-5|few
TGTGCCAGCAGCTTAGCCGCGGGAGACGAGACCCAGTACTTC
CASSLAAGDETQYF
>-|TRBV7-8|TRBJ1-1|few
TGTGCCAGCAGCCAAACCCAGGGGTACACTGAAGCTTTCTTT
CASSQTQGYTEAFF
>-|TRBV6-2/TRBV6-3|TRBJ2-7|-
TGTGCCAGCAGTCTACCGAACAGGGCCCTGAACGAGCAGTACTTC
CASSLPNRALNEQYF
>TRBD2|TRBV7-2|TRBJ2-3|many
TGTGCCAGCAGCTCGGGACTACCTACAGATACGCAGTATTTT
CASSSGLPTDTQYF
>-|TRBV7-8|TRBJ2-7|-
TGTGCCAGCAGCTTAGCCGCCCCTCCCGAGCAGTACTTC
CASSLAAPPEQYF
>-|TRBV7-6|TRBJ2-1|-
TGTGCCAGCAGCTCAAGATACGTGGATGAGCAGTTCTTC
CASSSRYVDEQFF
>-|TRBV2|TRBJ2-3|few
TGTGCCAGCAGTTGGGACAAAGCTAGCACAGATACGCAGTATTTT
CASSWDKASTDTQYF
>-|TRBV12-3/TRBV12-4|TRBJ2-2|many
TGTGCCAGCAGTTTAGGGACCCCGAACACCGGGGAGCTGTTTTTT
CASSLGTPNTGELFF
>TRBD2|TRBV7-2|TRBJ2-2|many
TGTGCCAGCAGCTCCCGACTAGCGGGAGGGCCGGGGCACACCGGGGAGCTGTTTTTT
CASSSRLAGGPGHTGELFF
>-|TRBV20-1|TRBJ2-3|-
TGCAGTGCCACGAATCCGCGGGACACAGATACGCAGTATTTT
CSATNPRDTDTQYF
>-|TRBV19|TRBJ1-1|-
TGTGCCAGTAGTATGTGGAGGACTGAAGCTTTCTTT
CASSMWRTEAFF
>-|TRBV7-2|TRBJ1-2|-
TGTGCCAGCAGCTTACGAGGGGCCCGGGGCTACACCTTC
CASSLRGARGYTF
>TRBD2|TRBV20-1|TRBJ2-2|-
TGCAGTGCTAGAGATCCGGCGGGAGCGACGAACACCGGGGAGCTGTTTTTT
CSARDPAGATNTGELFF
>-|TRBV7-2|TRBJ2-2|few
TGTGCCAGCGTCTCCTCGGGCGGGTGGACCGGGGAGCTGTTTTTT
CASVSSGGWTGELFF
>TRBD2|TRBV7-2|TRBJ2-7|few
TGTGCCAGCAGCTTCGGAGCGGGAGCACCCTACGAGCAGTACTTC
CASSFGAGAPYEQYF
>-|TRBV7-2|TRBJ2-3|-
TGTGCCAGCAGCTTAGTGAGGGGGGGCCAAGATACGCAGTATTTT
CASSLVRGGQDTQYF
>TRBD2|TRBV7-8|TRBJ2-1|few
TGTGCCAGCATCACAGGCGGGGGGAAGGAGCAGTTCTTC
CASITGGGKEQFF
>-|TRBV7-2|TRBJ2-3|-
TGTGCCAGCAGCTTAGTGGGTCGGGTGGCAGATACGCAGTATTTT
CASSLVGRVADTQYF
>TRBD2|TRBV5-6|TRBJ2-1|-
TGTGCCAGCAGCCTCGGGGCTAGCGGCTCCTACAATGAGCAGTTCTTC
CASSLGASGSYNEQFF
>-|TRBV2|TRBJ2-7|-
TGTGCCAGCAGGGAGTACTCCTCCGAGCAGTACTTC
CASREYSSEQYF
>TRBD1|TRBV6-6|TRBJ1-1|-
TGTGCCAGCAGTTACTATCGACAGGGGATTGAAGCTTTCTTT
CASSYYRQGIEAFF
>TRBD1|TRBV6-1|TRBJ2-7|-
TGTGCCAGCAGTGAAGGGGCAGGGGGCAGGCGGGAGCAGTACTTC
CASSEGAGGRREQYF
>-|TRBV7-2|TRBJ2-7|-
TGTGCCAGCAGCTTAGCCGGACGGCCAAGCTCCTACGAGCAGTACTTC
CASSLAGRPSSYEQYF
>TRBD2|TRBV20-1|TRBJ2-3|-
TGCAGTGCAAATAGACTAGCTTATTTGACAGATACGCAGTATTTT
CSANRLAYLTDTQYF
>-|TRBV7-3|TRBJ1-2|-
TGTGCCAGCAGCTTACACGGAGATGGCTACACCTTC
CASSLHGDGYTF
>-|TRBV11-3|TRBJ2-2|-
TGTGCCAGCAGCTTGACCAACTCCGGGGAGCTGTTTTTT
CASSLTNSGELFF
>-|TRBV28|TRBJ1-2|-
TGTGCCAGCAGTTTAACCGTCAGGGTGAGGAGCTATGGCTACACCTTC
CASSLTVRVRSYGYTF
>TRBD2|TRBV7-2|TRBJ2-5|-
TGTGCCAGCAGCTCCCCCCCCTGGGGAGCGGGAGCCTACCAAGAGACCCAGTACTTC
CASSSPPWGAGAYQETQYF
>-|TRBV7-2|TRBJ2-1|-
TGTGCCAGCAGCTTAAGTGACTCCTTAGGGGGAATTGAGCAGTTCTTC
CASSLSDSLGGIEQFF
>-|TRBV6-6|TRBJ1-1|few
TGTGCCAGCACTCCCGGCGCTGAAGCTTTCTTT
CASTPGAEAFF
>-|TRBV5-1|TRBJ1-4|-
TGCGCCAGCAGCTTGACACCGGGACGGTTTAATGAAAAACTGTTTTTT
CASSLTPGRFNEKLFF
>TRBD2|TRBV19|TRBJ2-2|-
TGTGCCAGTAGTATAGAAGGCGGGGGCACCGGGGAGCTGTTTTTT
CASSIEGGGTGELFF
>-|TRBV29-1|TRBJ2-1|-
TGCAGCGTTGCCGCAGGAAGGGGAGTATTAAATGAGCAGTTCTTC
CSVAAGRGVLNEQFF
>-|TRBV6-2/TRBV6-3|TRBJ1-1|-
TGTGCCAGCAGGGCGGGAGGGGACACTGAAGCTTTCTTT
CASRAGGDTEAFF
>-|TRBV7-2|TRBJ1-6|-
TGTGCCAGCAGCTTAGTGGGTGACATATATAATTCACCCCTCCACTTT
CASSLVGDIYNSPLHF
>-|TRBV6-1|TRBJ2-7|-
TGTGCCAGCAGTGAAGCCCCAGGGTTAAGCTCCTACGAGCAGTACTTC
CASSEAPGLSSYEQYF
>-|TRBV28|TRBJ1-5|-
TGTGCCTCCACATCGAGGCAGCCAGAAAGGATTTATAGCAATCAGCCCCAGCATTTT
CASTSRQPERIYSNQPQHF
>-|TRBV7-6|TRBJ2-7|-
TGTGCCAGCAGCTTGAAGGGTACCGACAGGCCCTCCTACGAGCAGTACTTC
CASSLKGTDRPSYEQYF
>-|TRBV28|TRBJ1-1|-
TGTGCCAGCAGCTCCGGTCAGACCTATGAAGCTTTCTTT
CASSSGQTYEAFF
>TRBD2|TRBV7-3|TRBJ2-2|-
TGTGCCAGCAGCGCCAGCGGGGGGAACACCGGGGAGCTGTTTTTT
CASSASGGNTGELFF
>TRBD1|TRBV6-6|TRBJ2-3|many
TGTGCCAGCAGTTCGGACAGGGGGCGTGTGGATACGCAGTATTTT
CASSSDRGRVDTQYF
>TRBD1|TRBV27|TRBJ1-6|-
TGTGCCAGCAGACCCGGGACAGGGTTTTATAATTCACCCCTCCACTTT
CASRPGTGFYNSPLHF
>-|TRBV11-2|TRBJ2-5|-
TGTGCCGCGGGGGCACAGGGGGAGACCCAGTACTTC
CAAGAQGETQYF
>-|TRBV4-1|TRBJ1-1|-
TGCGCCAGCAGCTCCCCGGCAAGCGTCGACACTGAAGCTTTCTTT
CASSSPASVDTEAFF
>-|TRBV7-2|TRBJ1-2|few
TGTGCCAGCAGCTTAGCGCGGAGGCAGGGAAATGGCTACACCTTC
CASSLARRQGNGYTF
>-|TRBV24-1|TRBJ2-2|-
TGTGCCACCAGTGATTTGCAAGGCTTACCGCTGTTTTTT
CATSDLQGLPLFF
>-|TRBV11-2|TRBJ2-1|-
TGTGCCAGCAGCTTACTCTGGGGCACCGTGGTCAATGAGCAGTTCTTC
CASSLLWGTVVNEQFF
>-|TRBV12-3/TRBV12-4|TRBJ2-2|-
TGTGCCAGCAGTTTTGACGGGGAGCTGTTTTTT
CASSFDGELFF
>-|TRBV7-2|TRBJ2-1|few
TGTGCCAGCAGCTTAGTCGACAGGCATAGAGAGCAGTTCTTC
CASSLVDRHREQFF
>TRBD1|TRBV24-1|TRBJ2-1|-
TGTGCCACCAGTCCCGGACAGGGTTATTACAATGAGCAGTTCTTC
CATSPGQGYYNEQFF
>TRBD2|TRBV5-6|TRBJ2-1|few
TGTGCCAGCAGCTTGTGGGAGTGGGGGGGGGGTAATGAGCAGTTCTTC
CASSLWEWGGGNEQFF
>-|TRBV6-2/TRBV6-3|TRBJ2-2|few
TGTGCCAGCAAACTACGGGCAGGCCCCAACACCGGGGAGCTGTTTTTT
CASKLRAGPNTGELFF
>-|TRBV7-2|TRBJ2-1|many
TGTGCCAGCAGCAACCGGGACTGGAACAATGAGCAGTTCTTC
CASSNRDWNNEQFF
>-|TRBV7-3|TRBJ1-1|few
TGTGCCAGCAGCTCCCCCGGGGGGAACACTGAAGCTTTCTTT
CASSSPGGNTEAFF
>-|TRBV2|TRBJ1-5|-
TGTGCCAGCAGTGGAGGACAGTACAATCAGCCCCAGCATTTT
CASSGGQYNQPQHF
>-|TRBV7-6|TRBJ1-3|-
TGTGCCAGCAGCCCGAATTCGGGAAACACCATATATTTT
CASSPNSGNTIYF
>-|TRBV7-8|TRBJ1-4|few
TGTGCCAGCAGCCGGACAAGGAAAAGCGAAAAACTGTTTTTT
CASSRTRKSEKLFF